This is a list of T cell receptor beta chains from one sample in a study of blood T cell repertoires in COVID-19. TCRdb's copy holds only in-frame clones and misses some; the assay was immunoSEQ multiplex PCR. The repertoire holds about 210,000 clones, over 70% seen once, with 6.9% in the top ten. Sample: peripheral blood. The receptors stem from a man aged 55 to 69 with acute or convalescent COVID-19. Both conserved end residues are part of each CDR3. D genes are given only for firm matches. Not all rows give a size; the values are once, few, many and, for expanded clones, a class.

clone size,D gene,J gene,V gene,CDR3 protein,CDR3 DNA
-,TRBD1,TRBJ1-1,TRBV19,CASSRRQGSYTEAFF,TGTGCCAGTAGTCGCAGACAGGGAAGCTACACTGAAGCTTTCTTT
-,TRBD1,TRBJ2-7,TRBV2,CASNDRGRLYEQYF,TGTGCCAGCAACGACAGGGGGCGCCTCTACGAGCAGTACTTC
few,TRBD1,TRBJ2-1,TRBV4-3,CASSQEGQGASSYNEQFF,TGCGCCAGCAGCCAAGAAGGACAGGGGGCGAGCTCCTACAATGAGCAGTTCTTC
-,-,TRBJ2-7,TRBV11-2,CASSLAEGGWYEQYF,TGTGCCAGCAGCTTAGCGGAGGGAGGTTGGTACGAGCAGTACTTC
-,TRBD2,TRBJ2-7,TRBV27,CASSWEGSQGIYEQYF,TGTGCCAGCAGTTGGGAGGGTTCCCAGGGAATCTACGAGCAGTACTTC
once,-,TRBJ2-1,TRBV27,CASSSPRAGPSNEQFF,TGTGCCAGCAGCTCCCCCCGAGCGGGCCCTTCCAATGAGCAGTTCTTC
-,-,TRBJ2-5,TRBV6-1,CASSEVSGFQETQYF,TGTGCCAGCAGTGAAGTATCCGGGTTTCAAGAGACCCAGTACTTC
-,TRBD2,TRBJ2-1,TRBV5-1,CASSPDLAGRNEQFF,TGCGCCAGCAGCCCGGACCTAGCGGGAAGGAATGAGCAGTTCTTC
-,-,TRBJ1-6,TRBV3-1/TRBV3-2,CASSSGGSSPLHF,TGTGCCAGCAGCTCGGGGGGGAGTTCACCCCTCCACTTT
once,TRBD2,TRBJ2-3,TRBV2,CASSGLAGRDTQYF,TGTGCCAGCAGTGGACTAGCGGGTCGGGATACGCAGTATTTT
-,-,TRBJ1-5,TRBV19,CASSISRYSNQPQHF,TGTGCCAGTAGTATCTCCCGGTATAGCAATCAGCCCCAGCATTTT
-,-,TRBJ2-5,TRBV5-1,CASSYSTRGGIGETQYF,TGCGCCAGCAGCTATTCCACCCGAGGGGGAATCGGGGAGACCCAGTACTTC
-,TRBD1,TRBJ1-4,TRBV27,CASSETGGGEKLFF,TGTGCCAGCAGTGAAACAGGGGGGGGTGAAAAACTGTTTTTT
-,-,TRBJ1-5,TRBV2,CASSTAGLSSNQPQHF,TGTGCCAGCAGTACGGCGGGGCTATCTAGCAATCAGCCCCAGCATTTT
-,-,TRBJ1-5,TRBV7-9,CASSLWGDQPQHF,TGTGCCAGCAGCTTATGGGGGGATCAGCCCCAGCATTTT
-,-,TRBJ1-1,TRBV3-1/TRBV3-2,CASSFRRVGTEAFF,TGTGCCAGCAGCTTCCGCAGGGTAGGCACTGAAGCTTTCTTT
once,TRBD1,TRBJ2-7,TRBV19,CASTPGQGPYEQYF,TGTGCCAGTACCCCCGGACAGGGCCCCTACGAGCAGTACTTC
-,TRBD1,TRBJ1-2,TRBV24-1,CATSDSGQGRDGYTF,TGTGCCACCAGTGATTCCGGACAGGGTCGAGATGGCTACACCTTC
-,-,TRBJ2-6,TRBV2,CASFEGRGANVLTF,TGTGCCAGCTTTGAGGGCAGGGGGGCCAACGTCCTGACTTTC
-,-,TRBJ2-1,TRBV14,CASSRSLASGDEQFF,TGTGCCAGCAGCCGATCCCTAGCGTCTGGGGATGAGCAGTTCTTC
-,-,TRBJ1-2,TRBV6-5,CASRISQGPSYGYTF,TGTGCCAGCCGCATATCACAGGGACCGAGCTATGGCTACACCTTC
-,-,TRBJ2-7,TRBV5-1,CASSLTRRGEQYF,TGCGCCAGCAGCTTAACTAGGAGGGGCGAGCAGTACTTC
-,-,TRBJ2-2,TRBV10-1,CASSESSGGARTGELFF,TGCGCCAGCAGTGAGTCAAGTGGAGGGGCGAGGACCGGGGAGCTGTTTTTT
-,TRBD1,TRBJ1-2,TRBV5-1,CASSSNRGYGYTF,TGCGCCAGCAGCTCAAACAGGGGCTATGGCTACACCTTC
-,-,TRBJ2-3,TRBV4-1,CASSQDPGDTQYF,TGCGCCAGCAGCCAAGATCCGGGAGATACGCAGTATTTT